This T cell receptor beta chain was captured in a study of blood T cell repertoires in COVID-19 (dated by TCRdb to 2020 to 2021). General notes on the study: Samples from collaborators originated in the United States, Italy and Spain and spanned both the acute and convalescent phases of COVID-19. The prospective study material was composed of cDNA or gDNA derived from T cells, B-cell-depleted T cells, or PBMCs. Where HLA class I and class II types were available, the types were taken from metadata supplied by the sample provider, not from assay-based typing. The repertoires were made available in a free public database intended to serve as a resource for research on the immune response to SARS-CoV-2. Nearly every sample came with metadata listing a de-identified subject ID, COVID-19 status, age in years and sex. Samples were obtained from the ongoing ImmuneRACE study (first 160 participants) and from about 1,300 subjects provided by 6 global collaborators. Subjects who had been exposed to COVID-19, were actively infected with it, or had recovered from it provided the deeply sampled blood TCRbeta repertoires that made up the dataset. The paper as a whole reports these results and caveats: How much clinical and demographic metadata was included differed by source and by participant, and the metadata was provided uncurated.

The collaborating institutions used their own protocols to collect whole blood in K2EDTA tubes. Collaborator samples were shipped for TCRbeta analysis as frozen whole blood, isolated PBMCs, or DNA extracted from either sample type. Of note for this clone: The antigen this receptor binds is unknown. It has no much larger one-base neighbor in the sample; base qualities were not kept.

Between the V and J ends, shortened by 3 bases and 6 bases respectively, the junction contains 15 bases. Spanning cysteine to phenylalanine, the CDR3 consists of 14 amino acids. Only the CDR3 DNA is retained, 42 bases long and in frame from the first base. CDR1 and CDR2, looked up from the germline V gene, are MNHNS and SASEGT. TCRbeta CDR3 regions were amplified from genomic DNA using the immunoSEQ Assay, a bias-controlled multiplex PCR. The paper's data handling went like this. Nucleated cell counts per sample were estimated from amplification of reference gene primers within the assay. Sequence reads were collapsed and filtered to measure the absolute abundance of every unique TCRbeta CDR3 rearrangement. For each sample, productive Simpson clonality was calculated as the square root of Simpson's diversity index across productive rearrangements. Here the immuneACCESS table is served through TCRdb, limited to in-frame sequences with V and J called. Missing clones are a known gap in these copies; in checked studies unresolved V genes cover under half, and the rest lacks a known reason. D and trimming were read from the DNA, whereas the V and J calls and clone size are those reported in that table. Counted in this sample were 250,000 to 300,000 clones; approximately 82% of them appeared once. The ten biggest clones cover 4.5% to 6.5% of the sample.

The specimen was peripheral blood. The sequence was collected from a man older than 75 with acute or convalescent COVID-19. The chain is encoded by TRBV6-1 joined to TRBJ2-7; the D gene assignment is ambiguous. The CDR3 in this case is CASSDPAVSSEQYF. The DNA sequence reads TGTGCCAGCAGTGACCCCGCGGTTTCGTCCGAGCAGTACTTC.